This entry lists 25 T cell receptor beta chains sequenced from one sample in a study of blood T cell repertoires in COVID-19. Clones were sequenced by immunoSEQ multiplex PCR, and TCRdb holds only the in-frame ones, with some missing. The table records more than 250,000 clones, around 80% of them present only once. Sequenced sample: PBMCs or T cells enriched from blood (not recorded which). These receptors all come from a man in his forties who had been exposed to COVID-19.

The chain combines TRBV7-2 with TRBJ2-4; 7 nucleotides agree with TRBD2. The germline gives CDR1 SGHTA, CDR2 FQGNSA. The CDR3 covers 13 residues. V shed 5 bases, J shed 6 bases, and the junction held 4 bases outside the gene matches. The CDR3 region is CASSPGEGNIQYF. As DNA, the CDR3 is TGTGCCAGCAGCCCCGGGGAGGGAAACATTCAGTACTTC. Full variable domain (remainder filled in from reference TRBV7-2 and TRBJ2-4): GAGVSQSPSNKVTEKGKDVELRCDPISGHTALYWYRQSLGQGLEFLIYFQGNSAPDKSGLPSDRFSAERTGGSVSTLTIQRTQQEDSAVYLCASSPGEGNIQYFGAGTRLSVL.

This rearrangement joins TRBV5-1 to TRBJ1-4; D might be TRBD1 (5 bases). The germline V and J ends were trimmed by 3 bases and 0 bases, with 24 bases remaining between them. Germline CDR1 is SGHRS and CDR2 is YFSETQ. The CDR3 is made up of 20 amino acids. The CDR3 DNA is TGCGCCAGCAGCTCAGGCGGCGACAGTCTTTTCTTAGCAACTAATGAAAAACTGTTTTTT. Translating it yields CASSSGGDSLFLATNEKLFF. The variable domain in full, completed from reference TRBV5-1 and TRBJ1-4, reads KAGVTQTPRYLIKTRGQQVTLSCSPISGHRSVSWYQQTPGQGLQFLFEYFSETQRNKGNFPGRFSGRQFSNSRSEMNVSTLELGDSALYLCASSSGGDSLFLATNEKLFFGSGTQLSVL.

V is TRBV11-2 and J is TRBJ1-6; tentatively, D is TRBD1 (6 bases). The CDR3 runs to 15 residues. Germline CDR1 and CDR2: SGHAT and FQNNGV. Trimming left V 5 bases short and J 10 bases short, with 18 bases between. CDR3 sequence: CASSPLLGAKSPLHF. In DNA form, the CDR3 reads TGTGCCAGCAGCCCCCTCTTGGGGGCCAAGTCACCCCTCCACTTT.

This clone showed up just once. V usage is TRBV13 and J usage is TRBJ1-5, with TRBD1 matching over 8 bases. This CDR3 contains 16 residues. Unmatched junction bases numbered 8, after V lost 0 bases and J lost 7 bases. Germline CDR1 PRHDT, CDR2 FYEKMQ (reference sequence). CDR3 bases: TGTGCCAGCAGCTTAGGGTATCGGACAGGGTACCAGCCCCAGCATTTT. This encodes CASSLGYRTGYQPQHF.

This rearrangement joins TRBV5-6 to TRBJ1-4; TRBD1 might be the D (5 bases). Germline assignment: CDR1 SGHDT and CDR2 YYEEEE. Trimming stripped 4 bases from V and 3 bases from J, with 13 bases between. The CDR3 is 15 residues long. The CDR3 nucleotides are TGTGCCAGCAGCCACCCCAGGGAAGCTAATGAAAAACTGTTTTTT. It specifies CASSHPREANEKLFF.

The chain uses TRBV5-8 and TRBJ1-1; D not resolved. Trimming left V 2 bases short and J 1 base short, with 9 bases between. The CDR3 is 14 residues long. Germline CDR1 SGHTS, CDR2 YDEGEE. CDR3 bases: TGTGCCAGCAGCTTCGGGTTCCAGAACACTGAAGCTTTCTTT. Translating it yields CASSFGFQNTEAFF.

The V and J genes are TRBV12-5 and TRBJ2-1; 8 nucleotides agree with TRBD2. The germline V gene has CDR1 LGHNT and CDR2 FRNRAP. The ends lost 7 bases at V and 8 bases at J; junction bases unmatched: 7. This CDR3 contains 13 residues. Written as DNA, the CDR3 is TGTGCTAGTGCCCGGGGGGGGCTCGATGAGCAGTTCTTC. Its translation is CASARGGLDEQFF.

V is TRBV24-1 and J is TRBJ2-3; TRBD2 aligns across 7 bases. V shed 2 bases, J shed 6 bases, and the junction held 7 bases outside the gene matches. The CDR3 has 15 residues. Germline-derived CDR1 and CDR2 are KGHDR and SFDVKD. The CDR3 region has the DNA TGTGCCACCAGTGATTCTAGCGGTCGGGTGGATACGCAGTATTTT. Residues: CATSDSSGRVDTQYF.

A remark on this clone: The sample holds other DNA sequences that translate to the same CDR3. The V call is TRBV5-1, the J call TRBJ2-1; tentative D call: TRBD2 (5 bases). The CDR3 sequence is 14 residues long. V lost 1 base to trimming and J lost 3 bases, with 8 bases between them. The V gene's germline CDR1 is SGHRS and CDR2 YFSETQ. The CDR3 DNA sequence: TGCGCCAGCAGCTTGCCGGGGAGCTACAATGAGCAGTTCTTC. It specifies CASSLPGSYNEQFF. Combining the CDR3 with reference TRBV5-1 and TRBJ2-1 gives the whole variable domain KAGVTQTPRYLIKTRGQQVTLSCSPISGHRSVSWYQQTPGQGLQFLFEYFSETQRNKGNFPGRFSGRQFSNSRSEMNVSTLELGDSALYLCASSLPGSYNEQFFGPGTRLTVL.

The chain has TRBV7-2 and TRBJ2-7, with D possibly matching TRBD1 (7 bases). V was cut by 1 base and J by 1 base, with 11 bases left in between. CDR3 length: 15 amino acids. Germline V gene sequence: CDR1 SGHTA, CDR2 FQGNSA. The CDR3 DNA follows: TGTGCCAGCAGCTTAGTTGCAGGGGGGTCCTACGAGCAGTACTTC. As protein: CASSLVAGGSYEQYF. The full variable domain, rest sourced from reference TRBV7-2 and TRBJ2-7, is GAGVSQSPSNKVTEKGKDVELRCDPISGHTALYWYRQSLGQGLEFLIYFQGNSAPDKSGLPSDRFSAERTGGSVSTLTIQRTQQEDSAVYLCASSLVAGGSYEQYFGPGTRLTVT.

In this sample, this clone turned up once. This chain joins TRBV9 and TRBJ2-2; no firm D call. CDR1 is SGDLS and CDR2 is YYNGEE in the germline V gene. The CDR3 covers 15 residues. V was shortened by 0 bases and J by 4 bases, with 10 bases between the two germline ends. The CDR3 loop is CASSVAHSSTGELFF. The CDR3 DNA reads TGTGCCAGCAGCGTAGCTCACAGCTCCACCGGGGAGCTGTTTTTT.

This chain links TRBV30 with TRBJ2-2, with TRBD2 matching over 8 bases. Trimming at V came to 0 bases and at J to 1 base, leaving 1 base not matched to a gene. The CDR3 extends over 15 amino acids. Germline CDR1 and CDR2: GTSNPN and SVGIG (reference sequence). CDR3 amino acids: CAWSVAGVNTGELFF. Written as DNA, the CDR3 is TGTGCCTGGAGTGTAGCGGGAGTGAACACCGGGGAGCTGTTTTTT.

The gene calls are TRBV19 and TRBJ1-2; 12 bases are shared with TRBD1. The CDR3 has 18 residues. Trimming removed 2 bases from V and 2 bases from J; junction bases left unmatched: 9. CDR1 LNHDA and CDR2 SQIVND come from the germline V gene (reference sequence). The DNA of the CDR3 is TGTGCCAGTAGTATAACTACCGGGACAGGGGGCGGGAACTATGGCTACACCTTC. Translated, it gives CASSITTGTGGGNYGYTF.

This rearrangement joins TRBV6-1 to TRBJ2-1; 8 nucleotides line up with TRBD2. CDR1 and CDR2 (germline): MNHNS, SASEGT. CDR3 length: 16 residues. Unmatched junction bases numbered 12, after V lost 4 bases and J lost 7 bases. Here the CDR3 reads CASSGFYSGMGNEQFF. As DNA, the CDR3 is TGTGCCAGCAGTGGGTTTTATAGCGGGATGGGGAATGAGCAGTTCTTC.

This chain connects TRBV19 to TRBJ2-2; 11 nucleotides match TRBD2. Trimming removed 7 bases from V and 1 base from J; junction bases left unmatched: 5. CDR3 length equals 16 residues. Germline-derived CDR1 and CDR2 are LNHDA and SQIVND (reference sequence). The CDR3 is CASTPTSGKNTGELFF. In nucleotides, the CDR3 is TGTGCCAGTACCCCGACTAGCGGGAAGAACACCGGGGAGCTGTTTTTT.

The chain joins TRBV11-3 to TRBJ2-7; 8 bases match TRBD1. Per germline, CDR1 SGHNT and CDR2 YENEEA. Trimming at V came to 5 bases and at J to 2 bases, leaving 8 bases not matched to a gene. The CDR3 is 15 residues long. CDR3: CASSPDRGATYEQYF. CDR3 DNA: TGTGCCAGCAGCCCAGACAGGGGTGCTACCTACGAGCAGTACTTC.

The V and J genes are TRBV4-1 and TRBJ2-5, with 9 bases that match TRBD2. This CDR3 region has 16 residues. The V gene's germline CDR1 is MGHRA and CDR2 YSYEKL. V shed 4 bases and J 5 bases; nucleotides not matched to a gene: 11. CDR3 DNA: TGCGCCAGCAGCCTTGAGGGACTAGCAAAGGTCGAGACCCAGTACTTC. Protein: CASSLEGLAKVETQYF.

The rearrangement links TRBV30 to TRBJ1-2, with 8 bases that match TRBD1. Germline V gene sequence: CDR1 GTSNPN, CDR2 SVGIG (reference sequence). CDR3 size: 13 residues. J lost 7 bases, V lost 0 bases, and 4 bases had no gene match. CDR3 sequence reads: CAWSVGQGAGYTF. CDR3 DNA sequence: TGTGCCTGGAGTGTAGGGCAGGGGGCTGGCTACACCTTC. The complete variable domain, with remaining parts taken from reference TRBV30 and TRBJ1-2, reads SQTIHQWPATLVQPVGSPLSLECTVEGTSNPNLYWYRQAAGRGLQLLFYSVGIGQISSEVPQNLSASRPQDRQFILSSKKLLLSDSGFYLCAWSVGQGAGYTFGSGTRLTVV.

The chain carries TRBV7-3 and TRBJ2-2; the D gene is possibly TRBD2 (6 bases). Germline CDR1 SGHTA, CDR2 FQGTGA. This CDR3 region has 15 residues. Trimming shortened V by 3 bases and J by 2 bases, and 10 bases separated the two germline ends. CDR3 sequence: CASSFSGLNTGELFF. The CDR3 nucleotides read TGTGCCAGCAGCTTTTCGGGACTCAACACCGGGGAGCTGTTTTTT.

The V gene is TRBV19, the J gene TRBJ2-5, with a possible D match to TRBD2 (5 bases). The CDR3 has 16 residues. Germline CDR1 is LNHDA and CDR2 is SQIVND (reference sequence). The ends were cut back, 4 bases at V and 4 bases at J, with 19 bases in the middle. The CDR3 DNA reads TGTGCCAGTAGTAGGGAGACTACCCTGGCTGGAGAGACCCAGTACTTC. Translation gives CASSRETTLAGETQYF.

This chain uses TRBV5-1 with TRBJ1-6, with D possibly TRBD1 on 5 matching bases. This CDR3 has 15 residues. Germline V gene sequence: CDR1 SGHRS, CDR2 YFSETQ. Trimming left V 1 base short and J 4 bases short, with 9 bases between. CDR3: CASSLSGYYNSPLHF. CDR3 nucleotides: TGCGCCAGCAGCTTGTCAGGGTATTATAATTCACCCCTCCACTTT. The full variable domain, with the rest looked up from reference TRBV5-1 and TRBJ1-6, is KAGVTQTPRYLIKTRGQQVTLSCSPISGHRSVSWYQQTPGQGLQFLFEYFSETQRNKGNFPGRFSGRQFSNSRSEMNVSTLELGDSALYLCASSLSGYYNSPLHFGNGTRLTVT.

This chain joins TRBV15 and TRBJ2-1; D is perhaps TRBD2 (5 bases). V shed 0 bases and J shed 7 bases, with 10 bases lying between them. Germline V gene sequence: CDR1 LNHNV, CDR2 YYDKDF (reference sequence). The CDR3 sequence is 14 residues long. CDR3 region: CATSRDLAQNEQFF. CDR3 bases: TGTGCCACCAGCAGAGATCTAGCTCAGAATGAGCAGTTCTTC.

V is TRBV3-1 (or the pseudogene TRBV3-2) and J is TRBJ1-4; D perhaps matches TRBD1 (5 bases). V was cut by 1 base and J by 4 bases, with 10 bases left in between. Germline V gene data show CDR1 as LGHDT and CDR2 as YNNKEL (reference sequence). The CDR3 runs 15 residues. CDR3 coding DNA: TGTGCCAGCAGCCAAGTGGGGCAGCGTAATGAAAAACTGTTTTTT. Translated, it gives CASSQVGQRNEKLFF.

This chain connects TRBV18 to TRBJ2-7; TRBD1 agrees at 7 bases. J was trimmed by 6 bases and V by 5 bases; bases with no gene match: 7. This CDR3 contains 13 residues. The germline V gene encodes CDR1 KGHSH and CDR2 LQKENI. The DNA of the CDR3 is TGTGCCAGCTCATCCGGGACAGAGAGCGAGCAGTACTTC. Its translation is CASSSGTESEQYF. Full variable domain (missing parts from reference TRBV18 and TRBJ2-7): NAGVMQNPRHLVRRRGQEARLRCSPMKGHSHVYWYRQLPEEGLKFMVYLQKENIIDESGMPKERFSAEFPKEGPSILRIQQVVRGDSAAYFCASSSGTESEQYFGPGTRLTVT.

The genes are TRBV2 and TRBJ2-2; possibly TRBD1 for D (6 bases). Germline CDR1 and CDR2: SNHLY and FYNNEI. The CDR3 runs to 15 residues. Trimming shortened V by 8 bases and J by 5 bases, and 18 bases separated the two germline ends. The CDR3 bases are TGTGCCAGCTTAGTAAGGACAGTCGCGACCGGGGAGCTGTTTTTT. It translates to CASLVRTVATGELFF. Full variable domain (outside the CDR3, taken from reference TRBV2 and TRBJ2-2): EPEVTQTPSHQVTQMGQEVILRCVPISNHLYFYWYRQILGQKVEFLVSFYNNEISEKSEIFDDQFSVERPDGSNFTLKIRSTKLEDSAMYFCASLVRTVATGELFFGEGSRLTVL.